This T cell receptor beta chain stems from a study of cytomegalovirus exposure and HLA in healthy donors. Background on the study: A subsequent analysis stated that the 120 validation repertoires were run on the same platform as the approximately 610 first-cohort repertoires. Whole-study findings and limits: It was 150 to 200 TCR beta chains that were listed as cytomegalovirus-associated. Subsequent analysis of the roughly 120 validation repertoires found a tendency for first-cohort TCR clusters to co-occur. Reportedly, cytomegalovirus status was diagnosed with high sensitivity and specificity.

V was pared by 4 bases and J by 2 bases, with 3 bases of the junction left unmatched. The CDR3 runs 15 residues. The V gene's germline CDR1 is SGHDN and CDR2 FVKESK. This table comes from immunoSEQ multiplex PCR, and its TCRdb copy is limited to in-frame clones, with some not included. The data contain 150,000 to 200,000 clones, 75% to 90% of them singletons. Only one count was recorded for this clone. Its matching antigen is unknown. The sample was PBMCs. This chain joins TRBV14 and TRBJ2-1; 9 bases match TRBD2. The source is a man aged 18 to 29 in good health and CMV-seropositive. In nucleotides, the CDR3 is TGTGCCAGCAGCCCACGGACTAGCGCCTACAATGAGCAGTTCTTC. This encodes CASSPRTSAYNEQFF.